This is a list of T cell receptor beta chains from one sample in a study of identical twins. TCRdb called the 5' RACE reads again in MiXCR, with one record for every CDR3 protein. The sample lists 600,000 to 800,000 distinct CDR3 sequences, 20% to 25% occurring once. The same sample was also studied in work on T cells expressing NK-cell markers.

The sample consisted of PBMCs. All receptors come from a young woman in good health. CDR3s include the opening cysteine and the closing phenylalanine or tryptophan. Fields, in order: clone size, V gene, CDR3 protein. Only part of the rows carry a size: once, few, many, or a class if the clone is expanded.

>-|TRBV6-1
CASSGTAPWEKLFF
>-|TRBV6-2/TRBV6-3
CASRRGVRETQYF
>-|TRBV4-3
CASSQPPRGPESEYNEQFF
>few|TRBV20-1
CSARDSGLYRSGYTF
>-|TRBV5-1
CASSWGSYTGELFF
>-|TRBV20-1
CSAPTSGDSEQYF
>many|TRBV25-1
CASSEFQAGSYNEQFF
>few|TRBV20-1
CSASPAGVLDTQYF
>-|TRBV6-5
CASSYSRSSNTEAFF
>many|TRBV12-3/TRBV12-4
CASSSGRARTDTQYF
>-|TRBV15
CATSSDGLGGSEQYF
>-|TRBV6-1
CASSGAGVSNQPQHF
>-|TRBV7-8
CASSQGTRNEQFF
>few|TRBV20-1
CSVPGAGNTIYF
>-|TRBV6-6
CAGSRGSRETQYF
>once|TRBV7-9
CASSSIRGAAEKLFF
>few|TRBV9
CASSVVSLLAGVGELFF
>few|TRBV12-3/TRBV12-4
CASTPRQGASGYTF
>many|TRBV3-1
CASSQDAGAWETQYF
>-|TRBV20-1
CSARRGRATDTQYF
>-|TRBV20-1
CSARDDRRGPYEQYF
>-|TRBV7-8
CASSRTVTEAFF
>few|TRBV7-8
CASSLEEGVNEQFF
>-|TRBV5-1
CASSWAGARSTDTQYF